The entry that follows covers one T cell receptor (beta chain) sequence. Its antigen is unknown. CDR1 is GTSNPN, CDR2 SVGIG, per germline (reference sequence). The CDR3 contains 15 residues. Unmatched junction bases numbered 3, after V lost 3 bases and J lost 0 bases. These data come from a study of early T cells in non-severe SARS-CoV-2 infection. Study overall: Investigators sequenced bulk RNA drawn from unsorted whole blood, and chains remained unpaired. Notes on the study in general: Matching results from VDJdb favored anti-spike CD8 responses, leaving private and CD4 specificities undetected.

Attachment of unique molecular identifiers to individual cDNA molecules was performed. A single record per CDR3 protein comes from TCRdb applying MiXCR to the 5' RACE reads. The table lists about 81,000 distinct CDR3 sequences, about 6.5% of them singletons, with about 8% in the top ten. Sequencing was carried out using whole blood. This receptor was taken from an adult who was a healthcare worker with PCR-confirmed SARS-CoV-2 infection or an uninfected control (not recorded which). This rearrangement joins TRBV30 to TRBJ2-1, with TRBD1 matching over 9 bases. For the CDR3, the DNA is TGTGCCTGGAGGGGGGGACAGGGCTCCTACAATGAGCAGTTCTTC. It is translated as CAWRGGQGSYNEQFF.